This TCR beta chain emerged from a study of blood T cell repertoires in COVID-19. TCRdb's table, derived via immunoSEQ multiplex PCR, lists solely in-frame clones and lacks some. The repertoire has 140,000 to 150,000 clones, roughly 90% of them found once; the top ten carry 1.2%. This clone turned up a few times. The CDR3 covers 15 residues. The V gene end was trimmed by 4 bases and the J gene end by 0 bases; junction bases not matched to a gene: 4. Per the germline V gene, CDR1 is SGHVS and CDR2 is FQNEAQ. This sequence was found in a woman under 40 with acute COVID-19. The sequenced sample was PBMCs or T cells enriched from blood (not recorded which). The gene calls are TRBV7-8 and TRBJ1-1; 8 bases align to TRBD1. The chain's CDR3 is CASSYLGQVNTEAFF. The CDR3 DNA sequence: TGTGCCAGCAGCTACTTGGGACAGGTGAACACTGAAGCTTTCTTT.